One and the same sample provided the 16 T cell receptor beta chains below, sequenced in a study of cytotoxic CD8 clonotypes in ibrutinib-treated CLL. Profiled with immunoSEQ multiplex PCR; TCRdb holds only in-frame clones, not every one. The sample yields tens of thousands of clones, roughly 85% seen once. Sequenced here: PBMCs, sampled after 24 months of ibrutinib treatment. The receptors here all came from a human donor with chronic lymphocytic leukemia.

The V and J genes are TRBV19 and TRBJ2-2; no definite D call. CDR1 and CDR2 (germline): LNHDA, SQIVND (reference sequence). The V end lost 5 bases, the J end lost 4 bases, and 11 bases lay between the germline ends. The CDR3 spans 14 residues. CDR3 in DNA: TGTGCCAGTAGTCTGGGTCATGGCACCGGGGAGCTGTTTTTT. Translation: CASSLGHGTGELFF. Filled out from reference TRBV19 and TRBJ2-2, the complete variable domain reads DGGITQSPKYLFRKEGQNVTLSCEQNLNHDAMYWYRQDPGQGLRLIYYSQIVNDFQKGDIAEGYSVSREKKESFPLTVTSAQKNPTAFYLCASSLGHGTGELFFGEGSRLTVL.

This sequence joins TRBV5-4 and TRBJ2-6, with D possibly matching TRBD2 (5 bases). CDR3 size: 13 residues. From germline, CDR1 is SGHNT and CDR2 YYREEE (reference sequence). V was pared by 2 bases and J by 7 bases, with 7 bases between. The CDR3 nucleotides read TGTGCCAGCAGCTTAGCGGCAGCCAACGTCCTGACTTTC. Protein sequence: CASSLAAANVLTF.

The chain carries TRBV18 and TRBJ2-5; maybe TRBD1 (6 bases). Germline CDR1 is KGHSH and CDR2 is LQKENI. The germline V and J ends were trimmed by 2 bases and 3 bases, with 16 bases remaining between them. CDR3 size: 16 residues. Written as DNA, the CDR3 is TGTGCCAGCTCACCAAAGGGGGTCGAAGGAAAAGAGACCCAGTACTTC. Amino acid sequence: CASSPKGVEGKETQYF.

This CDR3 is CASSDGARSTGELFF. Written as DNA, the CDR3 is TGCGCCAGCAGTGACGGAGCCCGGAGCACCGGGGAGCTGTTTTTT. The V gene is TRBV10-1, the J gene TRBJ2-2; D is undetermined. The V end lost 3 bases, the J end lost 4 bases, and 12 bases lay between the germline ends. The CDR3 loop spans 15 amino acids. Germline V gives CDR1 WNHNN, CDR2 SYGVQD (reference sequence).

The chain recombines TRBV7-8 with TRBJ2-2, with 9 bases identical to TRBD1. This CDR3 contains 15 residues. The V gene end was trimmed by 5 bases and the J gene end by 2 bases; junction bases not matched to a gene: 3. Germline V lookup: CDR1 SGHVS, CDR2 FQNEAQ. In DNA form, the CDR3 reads TGTGCCAGCAGCGGGACAGGGATTAACACCGGGGAGCTGTTTTTT. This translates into CASSGTGINTGELFF.

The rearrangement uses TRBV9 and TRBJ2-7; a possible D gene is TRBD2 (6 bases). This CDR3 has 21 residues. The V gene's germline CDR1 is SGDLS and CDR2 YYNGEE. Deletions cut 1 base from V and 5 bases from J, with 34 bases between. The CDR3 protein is CASSVSPGASDYIEGRHEQYF. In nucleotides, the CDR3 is TGTGCCAGCAGCGTATCCCCTGGCGCTTCAGATTACATAGAAGGGAGGCACGAGCAGTACTTC. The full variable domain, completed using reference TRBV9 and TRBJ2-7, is DSGVTQTPKHLITATGQRVTLRCSPRSGDLSVYWYQQSLDQGLQFLIQYYNGEERAKGNILERFSAQQFPDLHSELNLSSLELGDSALYFCASSVSPGASDYIEGRHEQYFGPGTRLTVT.

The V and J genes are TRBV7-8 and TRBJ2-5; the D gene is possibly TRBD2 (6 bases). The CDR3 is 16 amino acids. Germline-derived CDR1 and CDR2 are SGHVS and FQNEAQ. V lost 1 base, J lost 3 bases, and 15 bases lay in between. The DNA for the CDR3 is TGTGCCAGCAGCTTAGATTTAGGAACGGGAGAAGAGACCCAGTACTTC. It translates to CASSLDLGTGEETQYF.

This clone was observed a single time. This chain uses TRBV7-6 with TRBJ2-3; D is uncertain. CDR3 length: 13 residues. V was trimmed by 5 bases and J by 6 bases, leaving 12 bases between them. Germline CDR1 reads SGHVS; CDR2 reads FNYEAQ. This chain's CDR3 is CASSREPVDTQYF. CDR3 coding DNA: TGTGCCAGCAGCCGCGAGCCGGTGGATACGCAGTATTTT.

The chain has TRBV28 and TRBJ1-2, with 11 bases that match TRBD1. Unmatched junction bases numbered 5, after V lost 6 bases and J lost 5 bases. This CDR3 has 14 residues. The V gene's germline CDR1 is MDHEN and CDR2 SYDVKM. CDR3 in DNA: TGTGCCAGCAGAGAGGACAGGGGGCTATATGGCTACACCTTC. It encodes CASREDRGLYGYTF.

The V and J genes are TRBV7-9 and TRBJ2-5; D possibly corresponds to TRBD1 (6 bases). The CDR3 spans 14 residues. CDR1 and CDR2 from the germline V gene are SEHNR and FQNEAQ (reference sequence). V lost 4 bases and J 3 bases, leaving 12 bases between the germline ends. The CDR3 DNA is TGTGCCAGCAGCTCACCCTACAGGGAAGAGACCCAGTACTTC. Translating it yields CASSSPYREETQYF.

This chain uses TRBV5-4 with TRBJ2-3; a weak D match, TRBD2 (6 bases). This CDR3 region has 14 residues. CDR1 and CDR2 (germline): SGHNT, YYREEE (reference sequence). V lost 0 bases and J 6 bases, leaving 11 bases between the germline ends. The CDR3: CASSLGREVDTQYF. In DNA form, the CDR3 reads TGTGCCAGCAGCTTGGGCAGGGAGGTCGATACGCAGTATTTT.

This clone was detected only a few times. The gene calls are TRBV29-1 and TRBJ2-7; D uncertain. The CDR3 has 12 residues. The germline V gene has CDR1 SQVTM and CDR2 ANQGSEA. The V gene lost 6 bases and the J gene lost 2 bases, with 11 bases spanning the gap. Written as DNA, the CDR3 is TGCAGCGTGTCCCAAAGGACCTACGAGCAGTACTTC. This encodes CSVSQRTYEQYF.

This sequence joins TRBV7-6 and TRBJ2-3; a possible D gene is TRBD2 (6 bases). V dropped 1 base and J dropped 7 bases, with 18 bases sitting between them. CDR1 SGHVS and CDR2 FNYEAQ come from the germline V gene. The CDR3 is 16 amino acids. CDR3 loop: CASSLEGGAAEYTQYF. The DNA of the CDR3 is TGTGCCAGCAGCTTAGAAGGCGGGGCTGCTGAGTATACGCAGTATTTT.

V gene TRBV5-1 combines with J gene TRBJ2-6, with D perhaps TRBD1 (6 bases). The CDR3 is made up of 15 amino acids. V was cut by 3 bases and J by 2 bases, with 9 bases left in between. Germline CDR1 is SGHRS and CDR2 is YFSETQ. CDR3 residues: CASSYRTAGANVLTF. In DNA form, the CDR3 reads TGCGCCAGCAGCTATCGGACAGCTGGGGCCAACGTCCTGACTTTC.

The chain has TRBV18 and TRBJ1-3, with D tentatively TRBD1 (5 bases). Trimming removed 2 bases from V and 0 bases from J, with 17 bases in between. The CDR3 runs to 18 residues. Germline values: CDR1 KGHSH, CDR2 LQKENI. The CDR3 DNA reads TGTGCCAGCTCACCAATGTCTCCGTCGGGGGGCTCTGGAAACACCATATATTTT. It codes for CASSPMSPSGGSGNTIYF. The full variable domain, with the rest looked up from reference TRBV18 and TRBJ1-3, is NAGVMQNPRHLVRRRGQEARLRCSPMKGHSHVYWYRQLPEEGLKFMVYLQKENIIDESGMPKERFSAEFPKEGPSILRIQQVVRGDSAAYFCASSPMSPSGGSGNTIYFGEGSWLTVV.

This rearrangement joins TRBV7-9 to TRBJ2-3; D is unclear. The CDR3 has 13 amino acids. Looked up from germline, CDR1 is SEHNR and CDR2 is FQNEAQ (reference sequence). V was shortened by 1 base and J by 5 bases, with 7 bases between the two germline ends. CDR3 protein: CASSLVAKDTQYF. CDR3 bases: TGTGCCAGCAGCTTAGTTGCCAAAGATACGCAGTATTTT.